The clone carrying this T cell receptor beta chain was detected a few times. Its target is unknown. The sample belongs to a study of T cell responses to AZD1222 COVID-19 vaccine. The study, taken as a whole, reports: Breadth and depth of Spike-specific TCRs rose after two AZD1222 doses. Donors skewed white British and female; clonal diversity was possibly underestimated.

The method was immunoSEQ multiplex PCR; TCRdb's version includes in-frame clones alone and lacks a portion of them. The data contain some 120,000 clones, approximately 90% of them seen just once; the ten biggest clones take up approximately 8%. V was pared by 4 bases and J by 0 bases, with 7 bases of the junction left unmatched. This CDR3 comprises 18 residues. CDR1 and CDR2 from the germline V gene are LGHDT and YNNKEL (reference sequence). The input for sequencing was peripheral blood, taken 28 days after the second AZD1222 dose. This sequence joins TRBV3-1 (or the pseudogene TRBV3-2) and TRBJ2-4; 12 positions match TRBD2. The sequence was obtained from an adult who received the AZD1222 COVID-19 vaccine. The CDR3 DNA is TGTGCCAGCAGCCTGGGACTAGCGGGTTTGGGAGCCAAAAACATTCAGTACTTC. It encodes CASSLGLAGLGAKNIQYF.